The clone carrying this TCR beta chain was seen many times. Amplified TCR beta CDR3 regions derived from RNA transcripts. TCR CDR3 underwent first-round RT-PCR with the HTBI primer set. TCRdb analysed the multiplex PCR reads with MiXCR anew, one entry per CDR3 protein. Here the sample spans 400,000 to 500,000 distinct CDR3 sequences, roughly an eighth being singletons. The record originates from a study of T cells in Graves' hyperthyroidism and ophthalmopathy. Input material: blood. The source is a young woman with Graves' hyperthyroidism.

The CDR3 reads CASSLEGVTYNEQFF. In DNA form, the CDR3 reads TGTGCCAGCAGCCTCGAGGGGGTTACTTACAATGAGCAGTTCTTC. The chain recombines TRBV3-1 with TRBJ2-1; weak D call: TRBD1 (6 bases). Germline V gene data show CDR1 as LGHDT and CDR2 as YNNKEL (reference sequence). V was pared by 4 bases and J by 4 bases, with 14 bases between. This CDR3 comprises 15 residues.